The following is a T cell receptor (beta chain) sequence with its context. A few counts support this clone. Its antigen target is currently unknown. No per-base quality is available; no much larger clone lies one base away. TCR-beta CDR3 regions were amplified from genomic DNA with the immunoSEQ hsTCRB Kit using multiplexed V- and J-gene primers. Unique DNA barcodes were added in a second PCR, and the samples were pooled together with one negative control and one positive control. The pooled TCR-beta libraries were sequenced using a 150-cycle paired-end protocol on an Illumina MiSeq. The study's own analysis went as follows. Adaptive Biotechnologies processed the raw sequencing data into a report containing normalized, annotated TCR-beta repertoires. To compute T-cell density, TCR-beta templates were normalized to usable DNA, with usable DNA estimated through amplification of housekeeping genes. Clonality was defined as 1 minus Pielou's evenness, while richness was a count of unique rearrangements. This immuneACCESS table, as held by TCRdb, lists in-frame sequences with V and J called but not all clones. Of the missing ones, under half trace to an unresolved V gene in checked studies; the others have no known cause. V, J and clone size are those of that table, while D and trimming were read from the DNA. The sample table records fewer than 9,500 clones; 65% to 90% of these occur just once. The ten largest clonotypes hold 4.6% of the sample.

The V end loses 2 bases and the J end loses 8 bases, and a stretch of 9 bases separates them. Looking up the germline V gene yields CDR1 ENHRY and CDR2 SYGVKD. Spanning cysteine to phenylalanine, the CDR3 consists of 12 amino acids. CDR3 DNA is the only sequence kept; it has 36 bases, read in frame from the first base. These data belong to a study of T cells and copy number aberrations in small-cell lung cancer (dated by TCRdb to the early 2020s). With regard to the full study: TCR repertoire sequencing was paired with whole-exome sequencing of the same tumor regions to relate T cell metrics to mutations and copy number aberrations. Tumor TCR data were available for some 16 patients, and 13 to 15 patients had TCR data from both tumor and normal tissue. Here is what the overall study found, with its caveats: The study was limited by a small sample size because surgical resection is uncommon in small-cell lung cancer, and validation of the findings is required. All specimens were formalin-fixed paraffin-embedded tissue, which is known to introduce sequencing artifacts. Tumors had lower T-cell density, richness and clonality than adjacent lung tissue, though the difference in density was not significant.

Donors were patients with limited-stage small-cell lung cancer who underwent surgical resection in Hangzhou, China, between about 2007 and 2020. Every donor went straight to surgery with no preoperative chemotherapy or radiotherapy, and no donor was given immunotherapy either before or after surgery. All 19 patients in the sequenced cohort were smokers or heavy second-hand smokers. Adjacent normal lung was taken at least 2 cm away from the tumor margin, and two pathologists confirmed by morphology that the adjacent normal lung was free of malignant cells. To characterize T cell repertoire heterogeneity, the study applied multi-region TCR-beta sequencing to resected limited-stage small-cell lung cancers and to tumor-adjacent lung tissue. The AllPrep DNA/RNA FFPE Kit (Qiagen) was used to extract genomic DNA from FFPE tissue.

The chain joins TRBV10-3 to TRBJ1-2, with the D gene not confidently named. The sequence was collected from a woman in her 50s with small cell lung cancer. The source material was normal tissue next to the tumor. The CDR3 region has the sequence CAISERTSGYTF. The nucleotide sequence is given as TGTGCCATCAGTGAGCGGACGTCCGGCTACACCTTC.